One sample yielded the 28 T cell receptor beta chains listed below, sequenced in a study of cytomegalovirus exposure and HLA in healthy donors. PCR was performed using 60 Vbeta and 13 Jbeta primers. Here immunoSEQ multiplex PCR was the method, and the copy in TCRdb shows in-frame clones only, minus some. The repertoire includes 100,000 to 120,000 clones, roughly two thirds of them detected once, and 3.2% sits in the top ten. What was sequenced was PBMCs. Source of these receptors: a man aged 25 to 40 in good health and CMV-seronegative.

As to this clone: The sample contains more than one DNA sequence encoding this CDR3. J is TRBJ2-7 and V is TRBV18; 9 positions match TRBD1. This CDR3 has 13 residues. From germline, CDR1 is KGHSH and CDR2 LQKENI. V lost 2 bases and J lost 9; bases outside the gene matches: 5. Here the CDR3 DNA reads TGTGCCAGCTCACCAACAGGGGGCGATGGGCAGTACTTC. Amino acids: CASSPTGGDGQYF.

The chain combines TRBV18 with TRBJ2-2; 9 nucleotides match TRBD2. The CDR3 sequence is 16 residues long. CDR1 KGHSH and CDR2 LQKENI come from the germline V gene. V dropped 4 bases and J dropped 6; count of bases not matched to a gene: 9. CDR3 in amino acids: CASSRLSGSRSGELFF. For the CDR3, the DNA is TGTGCCAGCTCACGACTTAGCGGGAGTAGGTCCGGGGAGCTGTTTTTT.

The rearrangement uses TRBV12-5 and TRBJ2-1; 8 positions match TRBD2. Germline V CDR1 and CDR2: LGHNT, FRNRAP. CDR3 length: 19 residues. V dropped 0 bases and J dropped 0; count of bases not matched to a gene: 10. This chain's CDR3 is CASGLVLWREVGSYNEQFF. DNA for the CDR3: TGTGCTAGTGGTTTGGTACTTTGGCGGGAGGTCGGCTCCTACAATGAGCAGTTCTTC.

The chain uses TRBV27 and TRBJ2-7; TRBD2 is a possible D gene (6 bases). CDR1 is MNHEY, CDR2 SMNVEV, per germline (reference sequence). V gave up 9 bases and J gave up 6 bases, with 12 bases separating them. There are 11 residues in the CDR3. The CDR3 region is CARPRRGEQYF. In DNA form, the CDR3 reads TGTGCCAGGCCGCGGAGGGGCGAGCAGTACTTC.

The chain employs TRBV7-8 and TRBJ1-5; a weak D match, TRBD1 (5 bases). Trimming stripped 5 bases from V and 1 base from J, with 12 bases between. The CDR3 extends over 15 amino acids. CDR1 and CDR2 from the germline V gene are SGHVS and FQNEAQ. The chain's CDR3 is CASSPTQGSNQPQHF. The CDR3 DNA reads TGTGCCAGCAGCCCAACGCAGGGAAGCAATCAGCCCCAGCATTTT.

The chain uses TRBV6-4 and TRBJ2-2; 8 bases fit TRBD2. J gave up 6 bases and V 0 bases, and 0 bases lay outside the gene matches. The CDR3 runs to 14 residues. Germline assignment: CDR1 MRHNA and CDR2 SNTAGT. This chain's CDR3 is CASSDSGLAGELFF. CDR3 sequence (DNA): TGTGCCAGCAGTGACTCGGGACTAGCCGGGGAGCTGTTTTTT.

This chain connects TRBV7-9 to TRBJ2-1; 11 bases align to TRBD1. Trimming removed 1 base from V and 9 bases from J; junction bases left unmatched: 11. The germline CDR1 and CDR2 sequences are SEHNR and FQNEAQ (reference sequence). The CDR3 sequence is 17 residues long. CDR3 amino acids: CASSLVAGTGGLGEQFF. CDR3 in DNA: TGTGCCAGCAGCTTAGTTGCCGGGACAGGGGGACTTGGTGAGCAGTTCTTC.

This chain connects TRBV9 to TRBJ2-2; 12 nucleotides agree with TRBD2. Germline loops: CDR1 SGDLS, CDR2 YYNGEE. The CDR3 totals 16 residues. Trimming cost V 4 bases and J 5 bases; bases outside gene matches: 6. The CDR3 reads CASSSLAGGPTGELFF. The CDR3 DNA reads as TGTGCCAGCAGCTCGCTAGCGGGAGGGCCAACCGGGGAGCTGTTTTTT. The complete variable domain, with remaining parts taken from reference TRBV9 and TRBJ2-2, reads DSGVTQTPKHLITATGQRVTLRCSPRSGDLSVYWYQQSLDQGLQFLIQYYNGEERAKGNILERFSAQQFPDLHSELNLSSLELGDSALYFCASSSLAGGPTGELFFGEGSRLTVL.

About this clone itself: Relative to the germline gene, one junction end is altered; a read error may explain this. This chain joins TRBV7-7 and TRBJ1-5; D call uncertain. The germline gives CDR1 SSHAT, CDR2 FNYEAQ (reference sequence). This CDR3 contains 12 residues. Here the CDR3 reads CASSLLSQPQHF. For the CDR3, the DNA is TGTGCTAGCAGCTTACTTAGTCAGCCCCAGCATTTT. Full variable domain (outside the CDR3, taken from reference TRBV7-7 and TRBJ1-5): GAGVSQSPRYKVTKRGQDVTLRCDPISSHATLYWYQQALGQGPEFLTYFNYEAQPDKSGLPSDRFSAERPEGSISTLTIQRTEQRDSAMYRCASSLLSQPQHFGDGTRLSIL.

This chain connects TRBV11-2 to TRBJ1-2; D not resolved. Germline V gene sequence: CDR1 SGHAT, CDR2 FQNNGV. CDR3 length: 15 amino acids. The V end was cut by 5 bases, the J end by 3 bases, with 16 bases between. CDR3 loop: CASSPRDTPDYGYTF. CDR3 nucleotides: TGTGCCAGCAGCCCCCGGGATACCCCCGACTATGGCTACACCTTC.

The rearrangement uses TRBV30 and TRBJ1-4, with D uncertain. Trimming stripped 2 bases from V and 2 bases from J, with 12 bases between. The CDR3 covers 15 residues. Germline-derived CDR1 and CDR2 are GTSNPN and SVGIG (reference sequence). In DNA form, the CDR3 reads TGTGCCTGGAGTAGCCTCGGGGAGACTAATGAAAAACTGTTTTTT. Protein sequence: CAWSSLGETNEKLFF.

The CDR3, as DNA: TGTGCCAGTAGTGGTAGCGGGATTTCCACAGATACGCAGTATTTT. Translating gives CASSGSGISTDTQYF. The gene calls are TRBV19 and TRBJ2-3, with 8 bases identical to TRBD2. CDR1 and CDR2 (germline): LNHDA, SQIVND (reference sequence). Germline trimming cut 5 bases from V and 2 bases from J; bases unmatched to any gene: 6. The CDR3 has 15 residues.

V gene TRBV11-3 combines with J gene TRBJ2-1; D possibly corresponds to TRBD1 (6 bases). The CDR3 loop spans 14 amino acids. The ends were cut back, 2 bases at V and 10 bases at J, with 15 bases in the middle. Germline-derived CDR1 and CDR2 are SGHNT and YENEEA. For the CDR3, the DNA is TGTGCCAGCAGCTTAACCACAGGGTTAGACGAGCAGTTCTTC. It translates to CASSLTTGLDEQFF.

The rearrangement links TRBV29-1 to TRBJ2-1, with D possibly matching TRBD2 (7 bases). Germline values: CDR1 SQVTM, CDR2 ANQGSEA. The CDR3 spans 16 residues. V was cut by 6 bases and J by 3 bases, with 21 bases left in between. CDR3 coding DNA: TGCAGCGTACCAACCGGGGGCGGGAGTTACTACAATGAGCAGTTCTTC. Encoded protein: CSVPTGGGSYYNEQFF.

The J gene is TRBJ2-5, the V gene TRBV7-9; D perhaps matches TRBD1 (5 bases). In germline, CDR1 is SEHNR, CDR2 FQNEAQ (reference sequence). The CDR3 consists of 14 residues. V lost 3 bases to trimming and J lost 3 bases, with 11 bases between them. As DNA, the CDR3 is TGTGCCAGCAGCTTGGGCCAGGGCAAAGAGACCCAGTACTTC. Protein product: CASSLGQGKETQYF.

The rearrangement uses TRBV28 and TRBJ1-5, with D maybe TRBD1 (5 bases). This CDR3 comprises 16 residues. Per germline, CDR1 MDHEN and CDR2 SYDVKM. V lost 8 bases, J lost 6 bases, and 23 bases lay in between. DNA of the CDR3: TGTGCCAGCCGATTTAAGGGGAATAGCGGATCTCAGCCCCAGCATTTT. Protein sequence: CASRFKGNSGSQPQHF.

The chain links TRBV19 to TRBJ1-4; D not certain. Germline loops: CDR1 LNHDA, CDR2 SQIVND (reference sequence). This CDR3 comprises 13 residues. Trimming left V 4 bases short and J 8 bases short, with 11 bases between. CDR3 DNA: TGTGCCAGTAGTAGGAGTCGTCAGGAAAAACTGTTTTTT. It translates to CASSRSRQEKLFF.

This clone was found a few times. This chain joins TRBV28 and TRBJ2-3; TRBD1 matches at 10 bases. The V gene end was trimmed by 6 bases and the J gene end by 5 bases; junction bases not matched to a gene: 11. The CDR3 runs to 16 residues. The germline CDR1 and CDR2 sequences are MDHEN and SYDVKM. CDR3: CASSSADRGNIDTQYF. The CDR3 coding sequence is TGTGCCAGCAGCTCCGCGGACAGGGGGAATATAGATACGCAGTATTTT.

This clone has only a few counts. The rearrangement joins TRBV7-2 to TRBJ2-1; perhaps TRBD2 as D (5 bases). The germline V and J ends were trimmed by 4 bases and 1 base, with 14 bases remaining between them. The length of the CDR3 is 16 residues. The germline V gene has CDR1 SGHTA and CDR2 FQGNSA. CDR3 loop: CASSSNLGGSYNEQFF. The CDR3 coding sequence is TGTGCCAGCAGCTCCAATTTGGGCGGGTCCTACAATGAGCAGTTCTTC.

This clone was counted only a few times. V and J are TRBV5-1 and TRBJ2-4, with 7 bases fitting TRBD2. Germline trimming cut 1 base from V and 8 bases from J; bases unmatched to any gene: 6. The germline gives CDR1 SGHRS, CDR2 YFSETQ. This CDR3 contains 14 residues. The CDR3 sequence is CASSLSTSPDIQYF. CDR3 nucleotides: TGCGCCAGCAGCTTGTCGACTAGCCCGGACATTCAGTACTTC.

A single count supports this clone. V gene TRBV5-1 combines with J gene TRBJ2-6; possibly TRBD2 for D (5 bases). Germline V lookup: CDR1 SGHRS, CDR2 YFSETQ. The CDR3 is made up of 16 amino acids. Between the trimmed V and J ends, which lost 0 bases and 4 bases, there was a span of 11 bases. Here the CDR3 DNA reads TGCGCCAGCAGCTTGGGGGGAGTCTCAGGGGCCAACGTCCTGACTTTC. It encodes CASSLGGVSGANVLTF. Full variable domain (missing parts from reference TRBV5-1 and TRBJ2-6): KAGVTQTPRYLIKTRGQQVTLSCSPISGHRSVSWYQQTPGQGLQFLFEYFSETQRNKGNFPGRFSGRQFSNSRSEMNVSTLELGDSALYLCASSLGGVSGANVLTFGAGSRLTVL.

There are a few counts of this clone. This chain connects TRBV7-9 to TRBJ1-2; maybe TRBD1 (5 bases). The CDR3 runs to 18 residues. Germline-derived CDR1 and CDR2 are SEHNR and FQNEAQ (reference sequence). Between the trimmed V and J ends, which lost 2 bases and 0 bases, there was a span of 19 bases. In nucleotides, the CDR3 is TGTGCCAGCAGCTTACCGACGGGAGGGGCGGGTGCTAACTATGGCTACACCTTC. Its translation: CASSLPTGGAGANYGYTF.

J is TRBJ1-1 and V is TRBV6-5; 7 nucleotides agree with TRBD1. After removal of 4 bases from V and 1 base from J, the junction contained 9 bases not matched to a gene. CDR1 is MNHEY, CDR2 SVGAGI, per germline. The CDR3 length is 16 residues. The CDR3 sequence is CASSWRDRFPNTEAFF. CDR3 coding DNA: TGTGCCAGCAGTTGGAGGGACAGATTTCCGAACACTGAAGCTTTCTTT.

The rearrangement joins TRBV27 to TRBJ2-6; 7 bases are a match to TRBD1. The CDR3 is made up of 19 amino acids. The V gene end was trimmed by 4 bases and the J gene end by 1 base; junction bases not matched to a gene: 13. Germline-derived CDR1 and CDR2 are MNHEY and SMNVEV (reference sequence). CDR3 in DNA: TGTGCCAGCAGTTCCCACCGGGACAGCGCCTATTCTGGGGCCAACGTCCTGACTTTC. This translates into CASSSHRDSAYSGANVLTF.

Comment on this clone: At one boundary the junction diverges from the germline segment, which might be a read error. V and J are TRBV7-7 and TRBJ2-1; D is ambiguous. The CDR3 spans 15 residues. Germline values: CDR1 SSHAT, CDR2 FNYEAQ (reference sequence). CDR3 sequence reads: CASSFANTPYNEQFF. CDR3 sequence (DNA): TGTGCTAGCAGCTTTGCGAATACCCCATACAATGAGCAGTTCTTC.

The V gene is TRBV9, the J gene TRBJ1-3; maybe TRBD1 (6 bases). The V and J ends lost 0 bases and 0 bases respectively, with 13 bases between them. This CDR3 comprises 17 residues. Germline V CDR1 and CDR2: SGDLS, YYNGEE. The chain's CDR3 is CASSVAPGASSGNTIYF. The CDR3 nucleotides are TGTGCCAGCAGCGTAGCTCCAGGGGCCAGCTCTGGAAACACCATATATTTT.

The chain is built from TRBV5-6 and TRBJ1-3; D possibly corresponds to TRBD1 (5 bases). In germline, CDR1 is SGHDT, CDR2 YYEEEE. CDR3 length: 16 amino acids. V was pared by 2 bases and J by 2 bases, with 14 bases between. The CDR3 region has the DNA TGTGCCAGCAGCTTTCTTTCCGGACACGCTGGAAACACCATATATTTT. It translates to CASSFLSGHAGNTIYF.

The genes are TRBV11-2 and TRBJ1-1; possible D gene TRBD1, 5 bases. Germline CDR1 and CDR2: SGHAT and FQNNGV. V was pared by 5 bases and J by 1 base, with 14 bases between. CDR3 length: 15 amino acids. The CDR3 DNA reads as TGTGCCAGCAGCGTCGGGTGGGGGGAGAACACTGAAGCTTTCTTT. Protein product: CASSVGWGENTEAFF.